The 14 T cell receptor beta chains below all came from one sample that was sequenced in a study of T cells in Graves' hyperthyroidism and ophthalmopathy. RNA transcripts served as the template for amplifying TCR beta CDR3 regions. HTBI primers were used for first-round RT-PCR of the TCR CDR3. From the multiplex PCR reads, TCRdb called clonotypes with MiXCR, one entry per CDR3 protein. The data contain hundreds of thousands of distinct CDR3 sequences, roughly 13% of them singletons. Material for sequencing was blood. The receptor source for this set is a woman aged 18-29 years with Graves' hyperthyroidism.

This clonotype was counted many times. The chain has TRBV28 and TRBJ1-1; D possibly corresponds to TRBD1 (5 bases). Trimming took off 5 bases at V and 0 bases at J, with 13 bases between the two ends. The germline gives CDR1 MDHEN, CDR2 SYDVKM. This CDR3 is built from 15 residues. The CDR3 protein is CASSRNQGMNTEAFF. CDR3 in DNA: TGTGCCAGCAGTCGGAATCAGGGAATGAACACTGAAGCTTTCTTT.

This clonotype was seen many times. The V gene is TRBV20-1, the J gene TRBJ2-1; the D gene is possibly TRBD2 (5 bases). The germline CDR1 and CDR2 sequences are DFQATT and SNEGSKA (reference sequence). The CDR3 is 15 amino acids. V gave up 4 bases and J gave up 2 bases, with 15 bases separating them. Here the CDR3 reads CSANPTTMTYNEQFF. The CDR3 DNA sequence: TGCAGTGCTAACCCAACGACTATGACCTACAATGAGCAGTTCTTC.

On this clonotype: A clone one base away is much larger, so this may be a read error. In DNA form, the CDR3 reads TGCAGTGCTAGGATAGGGGGGCCTCACAATGAGCAGTTCTTC. Amino acid sequence: CSARIGGPHNEQFF. V and J are TRBV20-1 and TRBJ2-1; D could derive from TRBD1 or TRBD2 (6 bases each). The CDR3 totals 14 residues. Between the trimmed V and J ends, which lost 3 bases and 5 bases, there was a span of 14 bases. Germline loops: CDR1 DFQATT, CDR2 SNEGSKA (reference sequence).

This clonotype appeared many times. The chain is built from TRBV3-1 and TRBJ1-1; 11 bases are a match to TRBD1. The ends lost 9 bases at V and 4 bases at J; junction bases unmatched: 4. The CDR3 sequence is 13 residues long. From germline, CDR1 is LGHDT and CDR2 YNNKEL (reference sequence). DNA for the CDR3: TGTGCCAGTACCGGGACAGGGGGCACTGAAGCTTTCTTT. Encoded protein: CASTGTGGTEAFF.

This chain connects TRBV7-9 to TRBJ2-2; no firm D call. The CDR3 has 14 amino acids. From germline, CDR1 is SEHNR and CDR2 FQNEAQ (reference sequence). The V gene lost 3 bases and the J gene lost 4 bases, with 9 bases spanning the gap. CDR3 protein: CASSFSSATGELFF. CDR3 nucleotides: TGTGCCAGCAGCTTCTCTAGTGCCACCGGGGAGCTGTTTTTT.

This clonotype came up many times. The V gene is TRBV6-1, the J gene TRBJ2-5; TRBD2 matches at 10 bases. CDR3 length equals 16 residues. Germline V gene sequence: CDR1 MNHNS, CDR2 SASEGT. J gave up 2 bases and V 5 bases, and 8 bases lay outside the gene matches. The CDR3 nucleotides are TGTGCCAGCAGTCCTGGACTAGCGGCGGGTCAAGAGACCCAGTACTTC. As protein: CASSPGLAAGQETQYF.

This chain uses TRBV15 with TRBJ1-6; 8 bases line up with TRBD1. The CDR3 contains 15 residues. J was trimmed by 7 bases and V by 1 base; bases with no gene match: 3. Germline V gene data show CDR1 as LNHNV and CDR2 as YYDKDF (reference sequence). The CDR3: CATSRVQGANSPLHF. The CDR3 DNA reads TGTGCCACCAGCAGAGTGCAGGGGGCCAATTCACCCCTCCACTTT. Together with reference TRBV15 and TRBJ1-6, the CDR3 gives the full variable domain: DAMVIQNPRYQVTQFGKPVTLSCSQTLNHNVMYWYQQKSSQAPKLLFHYYDKDFNNEADTPDNFQSRRPNTSFCFLDIRSPGLGDTAMYLCATSRVQGANSPLHFGNGTRLTVT.

This chain connects TRBV4-1 to TRBJ1-2; D is uncertain. This CDR3 spans 13 amino acids. Germline CDR1 and CDR2: MGHRA and YSYEKL. Trimming cost V 8 bases and J 3 bases, with 13 bases left between them. CDR3 DNA sequence: TGCGCCAGCCGCCTAAGGGTTTACTATGGCTACACCTTC. Protein product: CASRLRVYYGYTF.

This clonotype has a handful of counts. The chain has TRBV28 and TRBJ2-7; TRBD2 matches 8 bases. Germline-derived CDR1 and CDR2 are MDHEN and SYDVKM. V trimming: 10 bases; J trimming: 6 bases; junction bases outside the gene matches: 14. This CDR3 has 14 amino acids. Here the CDR3 reads CATVYIAGMSEQYF. The CDR3 DNA is TGTGCCACAGTTTATATAGCGGGGATGAGCGAGCAGTACTTC.

This chain uses TRBV7-9 with TRBJ2-5; no clear D. Germline assignment: CDR1 SEHNR and CDR2 FQNEAQ (reference sequence). The CDR3 runs to 13 residues. The V end was cut by 6 bases, the J end by 1 base, with 9 bases between. The CDR3 bases are TGTGCCAGCAGTCCCGGAATCCAAGAGACCCAGTACTTC. This translates into CASSPGIQETQYF. Full variable domain (rest looked up from reference TRBV7-9 and TRBJ2-5): DTGVSQNPRHKITKRGQNVTFRCDPISEHNRLYWYRQTLGQGPEFLTYFQNEAQLEKSRLLSDRFSAERPKGSFSTLEIQRTEQGDSAMYLCASSPGIQETQYFGPGTRLLVL.

This clonotype was picked up many times. The chain carries TRBV27 and TRBJ1-2; no reliable D call. CDR3 length: 14 amino acids. Germline V gene lookup returns CDR1 MNHEY and CDR2 SMNVEV (reference sequence). V was trimmed by 3 bases and J by 4 bases, leaving 12 bases between them. Here the CDR3 reads CASSLRGGSYGYTF. The CDR3 DNA reads as TGTGCCAGCAGTTTGCGGGGAGGTTCCTATGGCTACACCTTC.

This clonotype was detected ten times or more. The chain is built from TRBV4-1 and TRBJ1-1; 9 bases are a match to TRBD1. CDR1 MGHRA and CDR2 YSYEKL come from the germline V gene. V trimming: 5 bases; J trimming: 0 bases; junction bases outside the gene matches: 7. This CDR3 spans 16 amino acids. The CDR3 loop is CASSAGQGPLNTEAFF. The DNA for the CDR3 is TGCGCCAGCAGCGCGGGACAGGGTCCTCTGAACACTGAAGCTTTCTTT.

This clonotype was observed at least ten times. This chain uses TRBV5-1 with TRBJ1-2; TRBD1 matches at 7 bases. From germline, CDR1 is SGHRS and CDR2 YFSETQ. The CDR3 is 15 amino acids. The V segment lost 4 bases and the J segment 0 bases; nucleotides outside the gene matches: 6. CDR3 amino acids: CASSGTGQPNYGYTF. The CDR3, as DNA: TGCGCCAGCAGCGGAACGGGACAGCCTAACTATGGCTACACCTTC.

This clonotype was found many times. The chain combines TRBV19 with TRBJ1-2; D possibly corresponds to TRBD1 (6 bases). This CDR3 contains 15 residues. CDR1 is LNHDA, CDR2 SQIVND, per germline (reference sequence). Trimming removed 3 bases at V and 7 bases at J, with 18 bases between. The CDR3 protein is CASSIVGGPRTGYTF. For the CDR3, the DNA is TGTGCCAGTAGTATTGTTGGGGGCCCGAGGACTGGCTACACCTTC.